This T cell receptor beta chain was profiled in a study of cytomegalovirus exposure and HLA in healthy donors. Study observations and caveats: Overall, about 160 TCR beta chains were annotated as cytomegalovirus-associated. Reported performance of the classifier showed diagnosis of cytomegalovirus status with high specificity and sensitivity. Subsequent analysis showed first-cohort TCR clusters tending to co-occur in roughly 130 validation repertoires.

From germline, CDR1 is MGHDK and CDR2 SYGVNS. CDR3 size: 18 residues. V was clipped by 2 bases and J by 0 bases, with 20 bases between them. TCRdb keeps only in-frame clones here, not all; method: immunoSEQ multiplex PCR. The sample includes 50,000 to 80,000 clones, around 89% seen only once; the top ten take about 1.5%. Concerning this clone itself: Its target is unknown.

V gene TRBV25-1 combines with J gene TRBJ2-7; D possibly corresponds to TRBD1 (7 bases). The source is a woman aged 18-29 years in good health and CMV-seronegative. Source material: PBMCs. The CDR3 DNA is TGTGCCAGCAGTGAAGGCCGATCCCAGGGGGGAGCCTCCTACGAGCAGTACTTC. Translating it yields CASSEGRSQGGASYEQYF.